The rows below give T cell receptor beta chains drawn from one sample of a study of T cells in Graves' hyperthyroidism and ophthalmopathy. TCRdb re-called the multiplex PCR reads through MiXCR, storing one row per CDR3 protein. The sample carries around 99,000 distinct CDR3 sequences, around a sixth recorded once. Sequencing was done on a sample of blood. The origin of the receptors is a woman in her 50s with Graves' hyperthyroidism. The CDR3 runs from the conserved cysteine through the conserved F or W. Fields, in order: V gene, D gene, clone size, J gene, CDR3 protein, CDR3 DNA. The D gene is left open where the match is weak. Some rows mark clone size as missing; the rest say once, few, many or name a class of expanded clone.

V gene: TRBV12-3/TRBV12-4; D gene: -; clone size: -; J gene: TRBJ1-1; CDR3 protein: CASSLADGRRGEAFF; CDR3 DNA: TGTGCCAGCAGTTTAGCAGACGGCCGCAGGGGAGAAGCTTTCTTT
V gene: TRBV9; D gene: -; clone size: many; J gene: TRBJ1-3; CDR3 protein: CASSQTDSGNTIYF; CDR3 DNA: TGTGCCAGCAGCCAGACAGACTCTGGAAACACCATATATTTT
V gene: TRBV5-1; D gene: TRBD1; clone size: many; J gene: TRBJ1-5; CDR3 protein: CASSWTGADQPQHF; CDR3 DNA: TGCGCCAGCAGCTGGACAGGGGCAGATCAGCCCCAGCATTTT
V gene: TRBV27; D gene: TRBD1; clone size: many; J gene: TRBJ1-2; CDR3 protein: CASSLDRGRDYGYTF; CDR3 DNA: TGTGCCAGCAGTTTGGACAGGGGGCGCGACTATGGCTACACCTTC
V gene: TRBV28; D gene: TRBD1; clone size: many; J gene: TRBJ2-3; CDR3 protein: CASSFIHRGDTDTQYF; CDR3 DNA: TGTGCCAGCAGTTTCATCCACAGGGGGGACACAGATACGCAGTATTTT
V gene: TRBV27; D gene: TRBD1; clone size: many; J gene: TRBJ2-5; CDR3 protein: CANSRQGVLGETQYF; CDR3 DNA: TGTGCCAACAGCCGACAGGGCGTATTGGGGGAGACCCAGTACTTC
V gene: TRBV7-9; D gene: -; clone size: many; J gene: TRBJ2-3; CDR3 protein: CASSLGPGQGTDTQYF; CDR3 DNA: TGTGCCAGCAGCTTGGGCCCGGGACAAGGCACAGATACGCAGTATTTT
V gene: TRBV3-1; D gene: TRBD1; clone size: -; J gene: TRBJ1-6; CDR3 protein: CASSQTGRNSPLHF; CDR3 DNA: TGTGCCAGCAGCCAGACAGGGCGTAATTCACCCCTCCACTTT
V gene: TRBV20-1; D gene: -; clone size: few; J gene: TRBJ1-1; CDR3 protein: CSAPQEWNTEAFF; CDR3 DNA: TGCAGTGCCCCACAGGAGTGGAACACTGAAGCTTTCTTT
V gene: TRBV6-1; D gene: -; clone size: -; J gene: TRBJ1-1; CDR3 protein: CASSLTPPNTEAFF; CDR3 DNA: TGTGCCAGCAGTCTGACCCCCCCGAACACTGAAGCTTTCTTT
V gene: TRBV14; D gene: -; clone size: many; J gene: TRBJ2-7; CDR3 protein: CASSQASPGEQYF; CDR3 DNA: TGTGCCAGCAGCCAAGCCAGCCCTGGCGAGCAGTACTTC
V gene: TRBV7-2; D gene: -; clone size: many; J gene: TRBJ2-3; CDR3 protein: CASSSAGGTDTQYF; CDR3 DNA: TGTGCCAGCAGCTCCGCCGGGGGCACAGATACGCAGTATTTT
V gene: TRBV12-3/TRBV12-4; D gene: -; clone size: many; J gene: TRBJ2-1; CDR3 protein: CASSQGYNEQFF; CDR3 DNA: TGTGCCAGCAGTCAGGGATACAATGAGCAGTTCTTC
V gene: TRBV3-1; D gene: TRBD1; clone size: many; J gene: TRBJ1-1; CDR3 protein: CASSQFGGGQGTEAFF; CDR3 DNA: TGTGCCAGCAGCCAATTCGGAGGGGGCCAGGGAACTGAAGCTTTCTTT
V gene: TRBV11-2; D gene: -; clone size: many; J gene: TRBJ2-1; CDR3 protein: CASSRGYNEQFF; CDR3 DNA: TGTGCCAGCAGCCGGGGGTACAATGAGCAGTTCTTC
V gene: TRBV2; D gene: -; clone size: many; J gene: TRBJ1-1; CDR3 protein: CASTRFGENTEAFF; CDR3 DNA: TGTGCCAGCACTAGATTTGGGGAGAACACTGAAGCTTTCTTT
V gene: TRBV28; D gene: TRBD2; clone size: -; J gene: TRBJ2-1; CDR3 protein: CASNPTVRTSGRYEQFF; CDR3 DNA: TGTGCCAGCAACCCAACGGTGAGGACTAGCGGGAGGTATGAGCAGTTCTTC
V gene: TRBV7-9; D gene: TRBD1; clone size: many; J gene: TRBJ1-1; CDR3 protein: CASSLGTGTEAFF; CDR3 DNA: TGTGCCAGCAGCTTAGGGACAGGGACTGAAGCTTTCTTT
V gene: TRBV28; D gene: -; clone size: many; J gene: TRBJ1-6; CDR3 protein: CASTFGGQGISPLHF; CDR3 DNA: TGTGCCAGCACCTTCGGGGGGCAAGGTATATCACCCCTCCACTTT
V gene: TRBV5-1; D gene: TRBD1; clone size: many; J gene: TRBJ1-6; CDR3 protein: CASSIRTGRNSPLHF; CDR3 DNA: TGCGCCAGCAGCATTCGGACAGGGAGGAATTCACCCCTCCACTTT
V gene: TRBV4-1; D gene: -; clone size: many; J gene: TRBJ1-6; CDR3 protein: CASSLTVISPLHF; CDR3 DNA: TGCGCCAGCAGTCTTACAGTGATTTCACCCCTCCACTTT
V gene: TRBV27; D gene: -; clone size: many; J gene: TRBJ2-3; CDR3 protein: CASSLRRQGADTQYF; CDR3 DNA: TGTGCCAGCAGTTTACGGCGTCAGGGCGCAGATACGCAGTATTTT
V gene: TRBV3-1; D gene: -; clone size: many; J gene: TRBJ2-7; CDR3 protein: CASSHLAGEQYF; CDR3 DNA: TGTGCCAGCAGCCACCTGGCAGGGGAGCAGTACTTC
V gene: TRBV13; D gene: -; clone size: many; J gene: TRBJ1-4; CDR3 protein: CASSSRTSATNEKLFF; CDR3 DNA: TGTGCCAGCAGCTCGAGGACAAGTGCAACTAATGAAAAACTGTTTTTT
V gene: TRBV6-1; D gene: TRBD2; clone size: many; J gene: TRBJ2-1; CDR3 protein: CASTQKPTSGRAGNLGQFF; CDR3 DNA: TGTGCCAGCACCCAGAAACCGACTAGCGGGAGGGCCGGTAATCTCGGGCAGTTCTTC
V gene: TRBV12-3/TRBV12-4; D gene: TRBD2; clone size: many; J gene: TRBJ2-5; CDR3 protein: CASSKLAVQETQYF; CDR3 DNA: TGTGCCAGCAGTAAACTAGCGGTCCAAGAGACCCAGTACTTC
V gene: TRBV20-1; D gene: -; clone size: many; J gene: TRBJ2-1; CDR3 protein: CSARDIGVDGQFF; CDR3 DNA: TGCAGTGCTAGAGATATAGGCGTCGATGGGCAGTTCTTC
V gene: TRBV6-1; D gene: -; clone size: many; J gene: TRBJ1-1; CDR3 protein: CASRGRVNTEAFF; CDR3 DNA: TGTGCCAGCCGCGGCCGGGTGAACACTGAAGCTTTCTTT
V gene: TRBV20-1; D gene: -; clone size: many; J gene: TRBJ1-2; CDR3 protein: CSAHTDYGYTF; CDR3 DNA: TGCAGTGCCCATACTGACTATGGCTACACCTTC
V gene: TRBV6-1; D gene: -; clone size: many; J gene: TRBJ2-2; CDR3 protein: CASRLRRDHTGELFF; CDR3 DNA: TGTGCCAGCAGGTTGAGGCGGGACCACACCGGGGAGCTGTTTTTT
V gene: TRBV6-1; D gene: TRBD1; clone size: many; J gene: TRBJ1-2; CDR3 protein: CASSYWRTGTGASYGYTF; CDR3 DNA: TGTGCCAGCAGTTATTGGCGAACCGGGACAGGGGCCTCGTATGGCTACACCTTC
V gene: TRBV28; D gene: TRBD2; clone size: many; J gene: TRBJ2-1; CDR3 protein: CASQLTSGQQFF; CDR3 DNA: TGTGCCAGCCAACTTACTAGCGGGCAGCAGTTCTTC
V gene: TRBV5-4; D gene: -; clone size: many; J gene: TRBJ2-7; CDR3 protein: CASSLFGGSYEQYF; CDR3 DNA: TGTGCCAGCAGCTTGTTCGGGGGCTCCTACGAGCAGTACTTC
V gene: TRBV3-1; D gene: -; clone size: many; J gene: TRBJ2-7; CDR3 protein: CASSPDGSYEQYF; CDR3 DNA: TGTGCCAGCAGCCCCGATGGCTCCTACGAGCAGTACTTC
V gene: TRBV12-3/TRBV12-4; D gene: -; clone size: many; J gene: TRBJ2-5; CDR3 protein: CASSSGTARPGTQYF; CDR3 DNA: TGTGCCAGCAGCTCCGGGACTGCCAGGCCGGGGACCCAGTACTTC
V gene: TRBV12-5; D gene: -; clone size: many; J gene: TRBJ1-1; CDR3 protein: CASGPSGRVTEAFF; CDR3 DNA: TGTGCTAGTGGCCCCTCTGGGAGGGTCACTGAAGCTTTCTTT
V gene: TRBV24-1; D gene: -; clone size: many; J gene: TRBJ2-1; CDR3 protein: CATSDSAGGSGRRVDEQFF; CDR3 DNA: TGTGCCACCAGTGATTCGGCAGGGGGCAGCGGGAGGCGAGTCGATGAGCAGTTCTTC
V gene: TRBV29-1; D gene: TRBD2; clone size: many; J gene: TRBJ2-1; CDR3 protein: CSVGQLAGYNEQFF; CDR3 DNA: TGCAGCGTTGGGCAACTAGCGGGCTACAATGAGCAGTTCTTC
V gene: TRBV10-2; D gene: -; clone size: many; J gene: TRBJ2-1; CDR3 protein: CASSRISHEQFF; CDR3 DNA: TGCGCCAGCAGTCGTATCTCCCATGAGCAGTTCTTC
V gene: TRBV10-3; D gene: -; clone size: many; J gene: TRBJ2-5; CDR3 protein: CAISERDRAGETQYF; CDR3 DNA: TGTGCCATCAGTGAGCGCGACAGGGCGGGGGAGACCCAGTACTTC
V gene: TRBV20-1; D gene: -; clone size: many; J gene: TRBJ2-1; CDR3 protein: CSARDRGVGGHEQFF; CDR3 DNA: TGCAGTGCTAGAGATCGAGGGGTTGGGGGCCATGAGCAGTTCTTC
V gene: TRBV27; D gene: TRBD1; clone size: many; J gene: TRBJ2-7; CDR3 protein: CASSFRIRRTGHSEQYF; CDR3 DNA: TGTGCCAGCAGTTTCCGAATCCGCCGGACAGGGCATAGCGAGCAGTACTTC
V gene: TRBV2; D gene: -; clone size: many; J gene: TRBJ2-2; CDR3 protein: CASSGLGGGTGELFF; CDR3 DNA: TGTGCCAGCAGTGGTCTTGGGGGCGGTACCGGGGAGCTGTTTTTT
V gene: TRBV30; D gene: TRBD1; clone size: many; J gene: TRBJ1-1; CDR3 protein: CARTGGGTEAFF; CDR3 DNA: TGTGCGCGAACAGGGGGCGGCACTGAAGCTTTCTTT
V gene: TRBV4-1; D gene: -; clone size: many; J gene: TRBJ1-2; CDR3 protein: CASSQEVNSNYGYTF; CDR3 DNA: TGCGCCAGCAGCCAAGAGGTGAACAGTAACTATGGCTACACCTTC
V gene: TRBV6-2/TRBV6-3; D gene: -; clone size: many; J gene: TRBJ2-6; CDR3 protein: CASSRGDISGANVLTF; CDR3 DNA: TGTGCCAGCAGTAGGGGGGATATATCTGGGGCCAACGTCCTGACTTTC
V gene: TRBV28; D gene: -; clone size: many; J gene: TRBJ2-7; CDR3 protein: CASSFGVSYEQYF; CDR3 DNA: TGTGCCAGCAGTTTTGGCGTCTCCTACGAGCAGTACTTC
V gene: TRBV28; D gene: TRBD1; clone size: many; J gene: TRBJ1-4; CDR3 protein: CASSQTGQGNEKLFF; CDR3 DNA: TGTGCCAGCAGCCAGACAGGGCAGGGAAATGAAAAACTGTTTTTT